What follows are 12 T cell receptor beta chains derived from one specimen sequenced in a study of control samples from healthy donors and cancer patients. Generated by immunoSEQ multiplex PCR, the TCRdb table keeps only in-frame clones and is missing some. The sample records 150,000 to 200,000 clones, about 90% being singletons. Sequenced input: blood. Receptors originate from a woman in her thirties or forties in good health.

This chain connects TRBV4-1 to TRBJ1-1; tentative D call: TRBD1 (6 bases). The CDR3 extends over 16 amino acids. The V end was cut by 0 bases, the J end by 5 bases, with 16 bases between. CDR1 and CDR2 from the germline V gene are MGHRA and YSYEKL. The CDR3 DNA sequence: TGCGCCAGCAGCCAAGATGTTGAGAGGGGGTGGACTGAAGCTTTCTTT. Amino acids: CASSQDVERGWTEAFF.

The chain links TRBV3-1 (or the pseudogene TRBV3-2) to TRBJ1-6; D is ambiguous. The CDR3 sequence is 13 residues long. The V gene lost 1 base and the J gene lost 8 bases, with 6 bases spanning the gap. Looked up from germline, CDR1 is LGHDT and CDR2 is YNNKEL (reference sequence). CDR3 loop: CASSQGSYSPLHF. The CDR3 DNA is TGTGCCAGCAGCCAAGGGTCCTATTCACCCCTCCACTTT.

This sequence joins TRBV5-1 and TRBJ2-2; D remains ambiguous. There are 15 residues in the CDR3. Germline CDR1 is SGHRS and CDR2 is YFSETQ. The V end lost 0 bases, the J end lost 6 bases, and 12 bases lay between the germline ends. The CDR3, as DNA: TGCGCCAGCAGCTTGGACCCCGTGTCGGCCGGGGAGCTGTTTTTT. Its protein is CASSLDPVSAGELFF.

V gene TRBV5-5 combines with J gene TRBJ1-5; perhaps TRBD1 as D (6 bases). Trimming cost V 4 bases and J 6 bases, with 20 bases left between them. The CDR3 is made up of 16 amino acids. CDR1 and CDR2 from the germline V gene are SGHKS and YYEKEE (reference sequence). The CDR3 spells CASSPQEGVGSQPQHF. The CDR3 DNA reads TGTGCCAGCAGCCCGCAGGAGGGGGTAGGGAGTCAGCCCCAGCATTTT.

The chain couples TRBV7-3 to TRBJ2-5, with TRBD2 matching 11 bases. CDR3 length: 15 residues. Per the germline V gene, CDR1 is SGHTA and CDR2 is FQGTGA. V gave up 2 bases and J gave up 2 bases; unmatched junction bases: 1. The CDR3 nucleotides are TGTGCCAGCAGCTTACTAGCGGGGGGACAAGAGACCCAGTACTTC. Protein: CASSLLAGGQETQYF.

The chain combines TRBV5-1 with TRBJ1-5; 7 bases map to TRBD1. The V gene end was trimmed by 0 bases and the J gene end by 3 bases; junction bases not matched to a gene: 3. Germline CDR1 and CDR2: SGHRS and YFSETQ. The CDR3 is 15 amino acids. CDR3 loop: CASSLEGQDNQPQHF. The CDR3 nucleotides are TGCGCCAGCAGCTTGGAAGGACAGGACAATCAGCCCCAGCATTTT. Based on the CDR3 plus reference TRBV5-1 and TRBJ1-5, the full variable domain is KAGVTQTPRYLIKTRGQQVTLSCSPISGHRSVSWYQQTPGQGLQFLFEYFSETQRNKGNFPGRFSGRQFSNSRSEMNVSTLELGDSALYLCASSLEGQDNQPQHFGDGTRLSIL.

The CDR3 coding sequence is TGTGCCAGCAGACGGCCGGGACAGGCGTCGAGCCCTGAAAAACTGTTTTTT. This gives the protein CASRRPGQASSPEKLFF. The chain employs TRBV2 and TRBJ1-4; TRBD1 agrees at 8 bases. The CDR3 extends over 17 amino acids. Trimming at V came to 6 bases and at J to 7 bases, leaving 16 bases not matched to a gene. Germline CDR1 and CDR2: SNHLY and FYNNEI.

CDR3: CASSLEGQGGYGYTF. The CDR3 DNA sequence: TGTGCCAGCAGCTTAGAGGGACAGGGGGGATATGGCTACACCTTC. V usage is TRBV11-2 and J usage is TRBJ1-2, with 11 bases identical to TRBD1. CDR1 and CDR2 from the germline V gene are SGHAT and FQNNGV. This CDR3 is built from 15 residues. J gave up 5 bases and V 0 bases, and 2 bases lay outside the gene matches.

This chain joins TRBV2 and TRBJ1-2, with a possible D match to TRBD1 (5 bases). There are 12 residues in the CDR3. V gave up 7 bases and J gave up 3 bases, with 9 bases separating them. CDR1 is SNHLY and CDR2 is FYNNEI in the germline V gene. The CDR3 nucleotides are TGTGCCAGCATGCGGGGGGACTATGGCTACACCTTC. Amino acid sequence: CASMRGDYGYTF.

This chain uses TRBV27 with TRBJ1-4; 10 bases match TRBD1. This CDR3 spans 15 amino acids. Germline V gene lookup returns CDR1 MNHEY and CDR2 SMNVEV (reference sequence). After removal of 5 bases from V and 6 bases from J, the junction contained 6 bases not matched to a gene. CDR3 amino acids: CASSPGTGVHEKLFF. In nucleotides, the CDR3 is TGTGCCAGCAGTCCCGGGACAGGGGTGCATGAAAAACTGTTTTTT.

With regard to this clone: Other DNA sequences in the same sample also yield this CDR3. CDR3: CASSLGGDQPQHF. CDR3 nucleotides: TGCGCCAGCAGCTTGGGAGGAGATCAGCCCCAGCATTTT. This chain joins TRBV5-1 and TRBJ1-5; D is unclear. V lost 0 bases to trimming and J lost 5 bases, with 6 bases between them. The germline V gene encodes CDR1 SGHRS and CDR2 YFSETQ. This CDR3 contains 13 residues.

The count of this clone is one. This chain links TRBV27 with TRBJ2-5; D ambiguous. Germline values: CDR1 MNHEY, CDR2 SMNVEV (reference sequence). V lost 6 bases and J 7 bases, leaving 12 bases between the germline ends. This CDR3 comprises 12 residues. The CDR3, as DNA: TGTGCCAGCAGGACTGTCGTCGGGACCCAGTACTTC. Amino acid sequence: CASRTVVGTQYF.